The rows below give T cell receptor beta chains drawn from one sample of a study of T cell repertoires in cytomegalovirus infection. One entry per CDR3 protein results from TCRdb running MiXCR on the reads. This sample yields about 89,000 distinct CDR3 sequences, of which about 31% are seen a single time; 71% belongs to the top ten. These receptors are not linked to any known antigen. This specimen was CD8+ T cells from cultured PBMCs, taken from culture after CMV antigen stimulation. These receptors originate from a human donor in good health (CMV status not recorded). Some clones in this sample may be carry-over from other donors' samples. The CDR3 runs from the conserved cysteine through the conserved F or W.

V gene: TRBV19
CDR3 protein: CASSLGADTQYF

V gene: TRBV7-1
CDR3 protein: CTSTGQQTTSYGYTF

V gene: TRBV25-1
CDR3 protein: CASSEEPGFGTFNYGYTF

V gene: TRBV7-9
CDR3 protein: CASSPGSGEQYF

V gene: TRBV28
CDR3 protein: CASSSRTGPEQYF

V gene: TRBV9
CDR3 protein: CASSVTQVEAFF

V gene: TRBV2
CDR3 protein: CASSEASPGQGRQPQHF

V gene: TRBV9
CDR3 protein: CASSVALGTGGINNEQFF

V gene: TRBV9
CDR3 protein: CASSVSPAGRTTEAFF

V gene: TRBV10-3
CDR3 protein: CASFSGAGGYNEQFF

V gene: TRBV9
CDR3 protein: CASSALGLAEYNEQFF

V gene: TRBV19
CDR3 protein: CASSMGQGQLSYEQYF

V gene: TRBV27
CDR3 protein: CASSTGTGFYEQYF

V gene: TRBV20-1
CDR3 protein: CSARGLSGMTYEQYF

V gene: TRBV24-1
CDR3 protein: CATSDPLEQGKAFF

V gene: TRBV10-3
CDR3 protein: CAISERAGDLTMNTEAFF

V gene: TRBV27
CDR3 protein: CASSLSGQGRDQPQHF

V gene: TRBV6-1
CDR3 protein: CASSTPGRMNTEAFF

V gene: TRBV7-6
CDR3 protein: CASSLSGATEQYF

V gene: TRBV10-3
CDR3 protein: CAISESTGISNQPQHF

V gene: TRBV7-6
CDR3 protein: CASSLAGADEQFF

V gene: TRBV6-2/TRBV6-3
CDR3 protein: CASTHRGPRTGELFF

V gene: TRBV7-6
CDR3 protein: CASSLNGGGNEQFF

V gene: TRBV2
CDR3 protein: CASRRGNEQFF

V gene: TRBV12-3/TRBV12-4
CDR3 protein: CASSINRANTGELFF

V gene: TRBV6-1
CDR3 protein: CASWGQGIQPQHF

V gene: TRBV30
CDR3 protein: CAWSVMDRKAFF

V gene: TRBV12-3/TRBV12-4
CDR3 protein: CASSDPGQSSYNEQFF

V gene: TRBV12-3/TRBV12-4
CDR3 protein: CASSQGGADQPQHF

V gene: TRBV20-1
CDR3 protein: CSASDPGQGSGELFF

V gene: TRBV5-1
CDR3 protein: CASSLEGAPGELFF

V gene: TRBV27
CDR3 protein: CASRDSRRGGTEAFF

V gene: TRBV2
CDR3 protein: CASSPGQGIAPSSYEQYF

V gene: TRBV29-1
CDR3 protein: CSVGTVDEYGYTF

V gene: TRBV7-2
CDR3 protein: CASSSGLYEQYF

V gene: TRBV7-9
CDR3 protein: CASSPEQFF

V gene: TRBV7-9
CDR3 protein: CASSLGTETNTEAFF

V gene: TRBV7-7
CDR3 protein: CASSPGVGQAYEQYF

V gene: TRBV7-9
CDR3 protein: CASSFGTADEQYF

V gene: TRBV7-3
CDR3 protein: CASSPAPQGKGYEQYF

V gene: TRBV18
CDR3 protein: CASSTAPGFEAYNSPLHF

V gene: TRBV19
CDR3 protein: CASSLRQADTQYF

V gene: TRBV27
CDR3 protein: CASSLVGTGANEAFF

V gene: TRBV11-2
CDR3 protein: CASSLGRWRGAHTDTQYF

V gene: TRBV27
CDR3 protein: CASGRGLATYNEQFF

V gene: TRBV12-3/TRBV12-4
CDR3 protein: CASAGTAQTLNEKLFF

V gene: TRBV20-1
CDR3 protein: CSARDLAGGGYTF

V gene: TRBV10-3
CDR3 protein: CAISPGGHEQFF

V gene: TRBV25-1
CDR3 protein: CASGGTSFVDSPLHF